This T cell receptor beta chain derives from a study of regulatory T cells in long-lasting Graves disease. Germline CDR1 and CDR2: KGHSH and LQKENI. The CDR3 is 15 residues long. V was trimmed by 3 bases and J by 6 bases, leaving 17 bases between them. Documented time point: newly diagnosed GD, antithyroid drugs for less than 3 months. PBMC-derived RNA was used for the TCR library. To make TCR beta libraries, researchers used iRepertoire HTBI primers and Arm-PCR of CDR3 regions. TCRdb redid the calling of the multiplex PCR reads with MiXCR, one entry per CDR3 protein. The sample includes 360,000 or so distinct CDR3 sequences, roughly 15% of them seen just once. The data were also submitted as part of a second study, on T cells in Graves' hyperthyroidism and ophthalmopathy. As reported in that work: The HTBI set primed first-round TCR CDR3 RT-PCR.

The sequencing here drew on peripheral blood mononuclear cells (PBMCs), taken at new diagnosis, from a patient treated with antithyroid drugs. The chain joins TRBV18 to TRBJ1-1, with D unresolved. This receptor was taken from a woman between 18 and 29 years old with Graves disease. The CDR3 reads CASSPFEGSAAEAFF. The CDR3 bases are TGTGCCAGCTCACCTTTTGAAGGCAGTGCGGCTGAAGCTTTCTTT.